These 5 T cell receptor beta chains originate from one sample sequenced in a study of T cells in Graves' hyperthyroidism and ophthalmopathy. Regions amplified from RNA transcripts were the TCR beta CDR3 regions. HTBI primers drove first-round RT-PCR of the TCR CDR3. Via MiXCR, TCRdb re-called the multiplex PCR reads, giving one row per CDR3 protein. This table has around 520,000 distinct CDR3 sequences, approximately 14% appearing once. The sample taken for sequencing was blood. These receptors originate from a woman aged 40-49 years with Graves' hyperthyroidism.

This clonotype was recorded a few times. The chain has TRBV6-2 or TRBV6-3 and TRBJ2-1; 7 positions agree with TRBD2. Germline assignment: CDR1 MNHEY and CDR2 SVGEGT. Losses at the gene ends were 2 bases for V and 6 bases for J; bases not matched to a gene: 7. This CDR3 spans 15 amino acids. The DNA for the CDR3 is TGTGCCAGCAGTTACCTAGCGGAAGTCTCCAATGAGCAGTTCTTC. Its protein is CASSYLAEVSNEQFF.

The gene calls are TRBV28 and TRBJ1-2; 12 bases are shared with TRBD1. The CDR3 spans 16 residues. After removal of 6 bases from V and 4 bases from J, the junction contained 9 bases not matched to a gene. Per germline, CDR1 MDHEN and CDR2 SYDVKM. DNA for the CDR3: TGTGCCAGCAGGTCGGGACAGGGGGCGTCGGTCTATGGCTACACCTTC. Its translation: CASRSGQGASVYGYTF.

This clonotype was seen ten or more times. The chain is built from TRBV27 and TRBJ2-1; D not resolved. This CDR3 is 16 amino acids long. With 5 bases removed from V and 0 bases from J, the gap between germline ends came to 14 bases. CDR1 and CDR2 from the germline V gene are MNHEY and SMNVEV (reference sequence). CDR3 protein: CASSASYLSSYNEQFF. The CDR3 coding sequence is TGTGCCAGCAGTGCCTCATACTTAAGCTCCTACAATGAGCAGTTCTTC.

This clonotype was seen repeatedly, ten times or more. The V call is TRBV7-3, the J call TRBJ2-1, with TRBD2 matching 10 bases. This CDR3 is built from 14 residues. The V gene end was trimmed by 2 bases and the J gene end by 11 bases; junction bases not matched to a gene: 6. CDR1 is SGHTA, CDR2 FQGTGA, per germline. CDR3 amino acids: CASSLGLAADKQFF. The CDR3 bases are TGTGCCAGCAGCTTAGGACTAGCGGCCGATAAGCAGTTCTTC.

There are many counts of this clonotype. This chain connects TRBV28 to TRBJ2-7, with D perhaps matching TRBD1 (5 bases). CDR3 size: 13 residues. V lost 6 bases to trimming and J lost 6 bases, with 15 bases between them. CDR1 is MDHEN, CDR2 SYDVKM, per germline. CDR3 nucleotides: TGTGCCAGCAGCCCTGGGGCGGTTTCCGAGCAGTACTTC. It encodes CASSPGAVSEQYF.